The 8 T cell receptor beta chains below all came from one sample that was sequenced in a study of shared clonotypes between healthy human individuals. Clones were read by immunoSEQ multiplex PCR, and TCRdb kept only the in-frame ones, dropping some. This sample yields fewer than 350,000 clones, of which around 86% are seen a single time; under 20% belongs to the top ten. Sequencing was done on a sample of memory CD8+ T cells sorted from blood. Subset in this sample: CD45RO+ cells pooled with CCR7-negative TemRA cells. These receptor sequences come from a man in his late teens or twenties in good health.

The chain combines TRBV5-1 with TRBJ1-6; TRBD1 is a possible D gene (6 bases). This CDR3 contains 14 residues. Looked up from germline, CDR1 is SGHRS and CDR2 is YFSETQ. V gave up 0 bases and J gave up 7 bases, with 8 bases separating them. This chain's CDR3 is CASSLDRANSPLHF. CDR3 in DNA: TGCGCCAGCAGCTTGGACAGGGCGAATTCACCCCTCCACTTT.

The J gene is TRBJ2-7, the V gene TRBV7-9; a weak D match, TRBD1 (5 bases). Trimming took 5 bases from V and 0 from J, leaving 11 bases between them. This CDR3 comprises 14 residues. Germline-derived CDR1 and CDR2 are SEHNR and FQNEAQ (reference sequence). The DNA of the CDR3 is TGTGCCAGCAGCCTCTCAGACAGCTCCTACGAGCAGTACTTC. Amino acids: CASSLSDSSYEQYF.

Only one count was recorded for this clone. V is TRBV9 and J is TRBJ1-2; tentatively, D is TRBD1 (5 bases). CDR1 SGDLS and CDR2 YYNGEE come from the germline V gene. Trimming pared 4 bases from V and 8 bases from J, leaving 21 bases between. The CDR3 sequence is 15 residues long. The CDR3 region is CASSSRTGTASGYTF. Written as DNA, the CDR3 is TGTGCCAGCAGCTCTCGCACCGGGACGGCGTCAGGCTACACCTTC.

The V call is TRBV10-2, the J call TRBJ2-7; 9 bases agree with TRBD1. Germline CDR1 and CDR2: WSHSY and SAAADI. The CDR3 runs to 13 residues. Trimming removed 7 bases from V and 6 bases from J; junction bases left unmatched: 7. DNA of the CDR3: TGCGCCAGCAATCGACAGGGGGTTGGCGAGCAGTACTTC. Translating it yields CASNRQGVGEQYF.

This rearrangement joins TRBV4-3 to TRBJ2-3; D not resolved. The V end lost 2 bases, the J end lost 2 bases, and 8 bases lay between the germline ends. The germline CDR1 and CDR2 sequences are LGHNA and YSLEER. The length of the CDR3 is 14 residues. The CDR3 loop is CASSQSQHTDTQYF. The CDR3 DNA sequence: TGCGCCAGCAGCCAAAGCCAACACACAGATACGCAGTATTTT.

The chain couples TRBV27 to TRBJ2-1, with 10 bases fitting TRBD2. CDR3 length: 14 residues. The V segment lost 5 bases and the J segment 7 bases; nucleotides outside the gene matches: 5. The germline V gene has CDR1 MNHEY and CDR2 SMNVEV (reference sequence). The CDR3 reads CASSLLAGVNEQFF. The DNA for the CDR3 is TGTGCCAGCAGTCTCCTAGCGGGAGTGAATGAGCAGTTCTTC.

The CDR3 reads CASSQGLGGLTQYF. The CDR3 coding sequence is TGCGCCAGCAGCCAAGGCTTAGGGGGGTTGACCCAGTACTTC. This sequence joins TRBV4-3 and TRBJ2-5; TRBD1 or TRBD2 may be the D gene (6 bases each). The CDR3 is 14 residues long. V lost 1 base and J lost 7, with 13 bases in between. Germline CDR1 and CDR2: LGHNA and YSLEER.

The J gene is TRBJ1-2, the V gene TRBV30; 8 positions match TRBD1. V lost 0 bases and J lost 4; bases outside the gene matches: 4. The CDR3 is 14 residues long. CDR1 is GTSNPN, CDR2 SVGIG, per germline (reference sequence). The CDR3 nucleotides are TGTGCCTGGAGTGTACTGGACAGGGCCTATGGCTACACCTTC. Protein product: CAWSVLDRAYGYTF. Complete variable domain (other parts from reference TRBV30 and TRBJ1-2): SQTIHQWPATLVQPVGSPLSLECTVEGTSNPNLYWYRQAAGRGLQLLFYSVGIGQISSEVPQNLSASRPQDRQFILSSKKLLLSDSGFYLCAWSVLDRAYGYTFGSGTRLTVV.